This TCR beta chain stems from a study of blood T cells in healthy people across ages (dated by TCRdb to between 2014 and 2016). Background on the whole study: Template switching captured roughly one uniquely barcoded TCR beta cDNA molecule per two T cells in model experiments. Using deep sequencing normalized with unique cDNA molecular identifiers, the study measured how TCR beta repertoire diversity changes with age. Four age groups were formed from the donors: young (average about 15 years), middle-aged (approximately 41), aged (62) and long-lived (around 82). To avoid experimental bias, donors of different ages were randomly spread across the sequencing lanes. The study analyzed two additional independent replicas of 1 million unique cDNA reads from the same blood draw for two donors, one aged 18 to 29 and one aged 80 or older. The research as a whole found: Donor CMV infection status was unknown, potentially confounding age-related changes in expanded clonotypes. As age increased, observed TCR beta diversity per million T cells dropped in a roughly linear way, and a significant reduction was already evident by age approximately 40. Observed TCR beta diversity correlated strongly with the percentage of naive T cells measured by flow cytometry. Compared with the aged group, the long-lived group had more naive CD4+ T cells, fewer expanded clones and increased TCR diversity, suggesting age selection. Estimates of total diversity based on one million sequenced T cells were considered lower bounds and underestimates. Since profiling was done on bulk unsorted PBMCs, naive and antigen-experienced compartments could not be conclusively compared.

This clonotype was counted between two and nine times. No cognate antigen has been identified for it. Per-base quality was not reported, and no clone a single base away is much larger than it. Library generation was performed with 5' RACE. Sequencing took place on an Illumina HiSeq 2500. A second 7 to 11 cycle PCR used a sample-barcoded 5' primer and a J-beta primer mix. A unique molecular identifier was introduced onto each TCR beta cDNA molecule by a template-switch 5' adaptor carrying 12 random nucleotides. Each sample yielded at least 3 million CDR3-containing paired-end reads. First-strand cDNA was synthesized from all RNA with the Mint cDNA synthesis kit, primed by a TRBC-specific oligonucleotide. Following uracil-DNA glycosylase treatment, all cDNA underwent a first 18-cycle PCR with the universal primers M1SS and BC2_uni_R. Under the source paper's analysis protocol: Normalization of each sample was performed by random selection of 1 million high-quality reads, each carrying a distinct molecular identifier. Reads with shared molecular identifiers were discarded instead of being binned into consensus sequences. MiTCR, run with a Q25 quality threshold and the strictest error-elimination algorithm, handled CDR3 identification, clonotype clustering and error correction. A nonparametric unseen species model with Euler transformation was used to estimate a lower bound on total TCR beta diversity. TCRdb handled the public reads itself, with Q25 trimming in fastp and clone calling in MiXCR, and kept productive beta chains. One record per CDR3 amino acid sequence lists the most common genes and DNA. The V and J calls, along with clone size, are taken from TCRdb and not from the paper's own processing. The sample table lists around 1.7 million distinct CDR3 sequences, roughly 28% of them with a count of one. The top ten hold about 7.7% of the sample.

Compared with germline, V lacks 11 bases and J lacks 4 bases; bases without a gene match: 9. The CDR3 has 14 amino acids, counting the end cysteine and phenylalanine. The CDR3 DNA has 42 bases and is translated from base 1. Systemically healthy Caucasian individuals from Russia, 39 in total and aged about 6 to 95 years, were included as donors. Each donor gave about 10 milliliters of peripheral blood, drawn into EDTA-treated Vacutainer tubes. Ficoll-Paque density-gradient centrifugation was used to isolate PBMCs, with at least 7 million per sample. Trizol reagent was used to extract total RNA from the PBMCs, yielding at least 5.5 micrograms per sample. The percentages of naive CD45RAhigh/CD27high T cells were determined by flow cytometry on a PBMC aliquot from every donor.

This clonotype was obtained from a woman under 40 in good health. The source material was blood. The chain is made from TRBV12-3 or TRBV12-4 and TRBJ2-3; TRBD2 aligns with 10 central bases. Here the CDR3 is given as CAGTSGTSADTQYF. The DNA reads as follows: TGTGCCGGCACCTCCGGGACTAGCGCAGATACGCAGTATTTT.